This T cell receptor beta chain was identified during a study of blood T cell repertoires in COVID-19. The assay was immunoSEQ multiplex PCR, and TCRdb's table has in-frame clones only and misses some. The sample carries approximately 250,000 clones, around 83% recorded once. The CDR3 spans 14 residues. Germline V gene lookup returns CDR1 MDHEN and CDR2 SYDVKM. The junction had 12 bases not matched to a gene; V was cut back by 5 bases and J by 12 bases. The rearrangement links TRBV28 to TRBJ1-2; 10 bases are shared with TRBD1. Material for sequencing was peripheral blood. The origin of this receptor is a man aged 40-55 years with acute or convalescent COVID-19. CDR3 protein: CASSPPRTGGEDTF. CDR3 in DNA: TGTGCCAGCAGTCCCCCGAGGACAGGGGGAGAAGACACCTTC.